This paragraph reports one T cell receptor beta chain. PBMCs were isolated at a quantity of at least 6 million per sample. Next came a second PCR, run for about 6 to 12 cycles, which used a sample-barcoded 5' primer along with a J-beta primer mix. From the 5' RACE reads, TCRdb called clonotypes with MiXCR, one entry per CDR3 protein. The sample has about 400,000 distinct CDR3 sequences, about 52% seen once. The record originates from a study of blood T cells in healthy people across ages. V dropped 2 bases and J dropped 6 bases, with 23 bases sitting between them. CDR1 and CDR2 from the germline V gene are SQVTM and ANQGSEA. CDR3 length equals 17 residues.

The sequence derives from a man between 60 and 75 years old in good health. The chain combines TRBV29-1 with TRBJ2-1; tentatively, D is TRBD2 (6 bases). Sample: blood. Here the CDR3 reads CSVEITREATARNEQFF. In DNA, the CDR3 is TGCAGCGTTGAAATTACTAGGGAGGCTACGGCACGCAATGAGCAGTTCTTC.